The 26 T cell receptor beta chains below all came from one sample that was sequenced in a study of blood T cell repertoires in COVID-19. The protocol was immunoSEQ multiplex PCR, while the TCRdb copy is restricted to in-frame clones and leaves out a portion. The repertoire consists of 150,000 to 200,000 clones, with roughly 77% occurring once and the leading ten covering roughly 5.7%. Sequencing input: peripheral blood. These receptors came from a middle-aged woman with COVID-19, enrolled during active disease.

J is TRBJ1-1 and V is TRBV7-9, with D maybe TRBD1 (6 bases). Germline-derived CDR1 and CDR2 are SEHNR and FQNEAQ (reference sequence). This CDR3 is built from 13 residues. V gave up 5 bases and J gave up 8 bases, with 15 bases separating them. CDR3 sequence reads: CASSLTAGGEAFF. CDR3 in DNA: TGTGCCAGCAGCCTGACGGCGGGGGGCGAAGCTTTCTTT.

The chain has TRBV6-5 and TRBJ1-2; D may be TRBD1 (6 bases). Germline V CDR1 and CDR2: MNHEY, SVGAGI. CDR3 size: 13 residues. V was shortened by 5 bases and J by 4 bases, with 11 bases between the two germline ends. The CDR3 region is CASSQTGTYGYTF. CDR3 bases: TGTGCCAGCAGTCAGACAGGAACCTATGGCTACACCTTC.

This chain uses TRBV6-5 with TRBJ1-6, with D unclear. The CDR3 loop spans 14 amino acids. Per germline, CDR1 MNHEY and CDR2 SVGAGI. The V gene lost 0 bases and the J gene lost 9 bases, with 9 bases spanning the gap. The CDR3 DNA reads TGTGCCAGCAGTTACTCGATCAACAGTTCACCCCTCCACTTT. Translated: CASSYSINSSPLHF.

This clone showed up just a few times. The chain links TRBV5-4 to TRBJ2-4; 9 nucleotides agree with TRBD1. In germline, CDR1 is SGHNT, CDR2 YYREEE (reference sequence). The CDR3 loop spans 18 amino acids. J was trimmed by 6 bases and V by 1 base; bases with no gene match: 14. CDR3 DNA: TGTGCCAGCAGCTTGCCCGGGGACAGGGAAGGTCTGGGAAACATTCAGTACTTC. It specifies CASSLPGDREGLGNIQYF. Drawing the rest from reference TRBV5-4 and TRBJ2-4, the complete variable domain is ETGVTQSPTHLIKTRGQQVTLRCSSQSGHNTVSWYQQALGQGPQFIFQYYREEENGRGNFPPRFSGLQFPNYSSELNVNALELDDSALYLCASSLPGDREGLGNIQYFGAGTRLSVL.

Of note for this clone: An end of the junction differs from the germline gene, which may be a read error. V is TRBV20-1 and J is TRBJ1-2, with a weak D call TRBD1 (6 bases). CDR1 is DFQATT and CDR2 is SNEGSKA in the germline V gene (reference sequence). This CDR3 region has 11 residues. CDR3 amino acids: CSASVLGAWSF. As DNA, the CDR3 is TGCAGTGCGTCGGTTTTGGGGGCGTGGTCCTTC.

The CDR3 here is CASSDPGSAKSTDTQYF. CDR3 DNA: TGTGCCAGCAGTGACCCCGGGTCGGCTAAAAGCACAGATACGCAGTATTTT. The chain has TRBV25-1 and TRBJ2-3; D is unresolved. This CDR3 contains 17 residues. V was cut by 3 bases and J by 0 bases, with 16 bases left in between. Per germline, CDR1 MGHDK and CDR2 SYGVNS.

The chain has TRBV7-9 and TRBJ2-7, with a possible D match to TRBD1 (6 bases). Per the germline V gene, CDR1 is SEHNR and CDR2 is FQNEAQ (reference sequence). The ends were cut back, 0 bases at V and 1 base at J, with 10 bases in the middle. The CDR3 runs 15 residues. The CDR3 region is CASSLAGGTSYEQYF. CDR3 in DNA: TGTGCCAGCAGCTTAGCAGGGGGAACTTCCTACGAGCAGTACTTC.

The chain carries TRBV7-9 and TRBJ2-1, with 10 bases lining up with TRBD1. The CDR3 extends over 14 amino acids. Per the germline V gene, CDR1 is SEHNR and CDR2 is FQNEAQ (reference sequence). V trimming: 6 bases; J trimming: 9 bases; junction bases outside the gene matches: 8. The CDR3: CASSDRTGGGEQFF. The CDR3 region has the DNA TGTGCCAGCAGTGATCGGACAGGGGGTGGTGAGCAGTTCTTC. Full variable domain (remainder filled in from reference TRBV7-9 and TRBJ2-1): DTGVSQNPRHKITKRGQNVTFRCDPISEHNRLYWYRQTLGQGPEFLTYFQNEAQLEKSRLLSDRFSAERPKGSFSTLEIQRTEQGDSAMYLCASSDRTGGGEQFFGPGTRLTVL.

CDR3 nucleotides: TGCGCCAGCAGCTTTTATAGGGGGCGCTTGGGCAATCAGCCCCAGCATTTT. It is translated as CASSFYRGRLGNQPQHF. This chain uses TRBV5-1 with TRBJ1-5; 7 nucleotides match TRBD1. The germline gives CDR1 SGHRS, CDR2 YFSETQ. V shed 2 bases and J 2 bases; nucleotides not matched to a gene: 10. The CDR3 is 17 residues long.

The genes are TRBV2 and TRBJ2-7; 9 nucleotides agree with TRBD2. V dropped 6 bases and J dropped 3; count of bases not matched to a gene: 12. This CDR3 spans 16 amino acids. Germline lookup yields CDR1 SNHLY and CDR2 FYNNEI. DNA of the CDR3: TGTGCCAGCAGCACCCCCCGGGGTAGCGGGAGCTACGAGCAGTACTTC. Amino acid sequence: CASSTPRGSGSYEQYF.

The chain has TRBV5-1 and TRBJ2-5, with 7 positions matching TRBD1. CDR3 size: 15 residues. Germline V lookup: CDR1 SGHRS, CDR2 YFSETQ. Trimming cost V 4 bases and J 3 bases; bases outside gene matches: 9. The CDR3 loop is CASSPQPGTEETQYF. The DNA for the CDR3 is TGCGCCAGCAGCCCCCAACCCGGGACAGAAGAGACCCAGTACTTC.

The rearrangement uses TRBV19 and TRBJ2-3; D is perhaps TRBD2 (6 bases). The CDR3 runs 15 residues. Trimming cost V 7 bases and J 0 bases, with 14 bases left between them. Germline V gives CDR1 LNHDA, CDR2 SQIVND (reference sequence). CDR3 sequence: CASTALGGSTDTQYF. In DNA form, the CDR3 reads TGTGCCAGTACCGCGCTGGGGGGAAGCACAGATACGCAGTATTTT. The complete variable domain, with remaining parts taken from reference TRBV19 and TRBJ2-3, reads DGGITQSPKYLFRKEGQNVTLSCEQNLNHDAMYWYRQDPGQGLRLIYYSQIVNDFQKGDIAEGYSVSREKKESFPLTVTSAQKNPTAFYLCASTALGGSTDTQYFGPGTRLTVL.

The J gene is TRBJ1-1, the V gene TRBV3-1 (or the pseudogene TRBV3-2); perhaps TRBD1 as D (6 bases). V lost 1 base to trimming and J lost 12 bases, with 15 bases between them. The V gene's germline CDR1 is LGHDT and CDR2 YNNKEL (reference sequence). This CDR3 is 13 amino acids long. The CDR3 loop is CASSQVKTGMSFF. The CDR3, as DNA: TGTGCCAGCAGCCAAGTAAAAACAGGGATGTCTTTCTTT.

V and J are TRBV5-4 and TRBJ1-2, with D perhaps TRBD1 (5 bases). The CDR3 consists of 16 residues. The V gene lost 3 bases and the J gene lost 3 bases, with 18 bases spanning the gap. The germline V gene has CDR1 SGHNT and CDR2 YYREEE (reference sequence). CDR3 amino acids: CASSWGGAAGDYGYTF. The CDR3 nucleotides read TGTGCCAGCAGCTGGGGAGGGGCGGCAGGAGACTATGGCTACACCTTC.

The chain combines TRBV5-1 with TRBJ1-1; 7 bases match TRBD1. The CDR3 extends over 14 amino acids. After removal of 7 bases from V and 2 bases from J, the junction contained 8 bases not matched to a gene. CDR1 and CDR2 (germline): SGHRS, YFSETQ. The CDR3 DNA sequence: TGCGCCAGCCTAGCTGGGACAGCTAACACTGAAGCTTTCTTT. Its translation is CASLAGTANTEAFF.

The chain has TRBV27 and TRBJ2-3; TRBD2 agrees at 7 bases. CDR3 size: 14 residues. The germline gives CDR1 MNHEY, CDR2 SMNVEV (reference sequence). V shed 4 bases and J 5 bases; nucleotides not matched to a gene: 6. CDR3 in amino acids: CASSWRAGEDTQYF. The CDR3 DNA reads TGTGCCAGCAGTTGGCGGGCGGGAGAAGATACGCAGTATTTT.

This chain connects TRBV25-1 to TRBJ1-2; D perhaps matches TRBD1 (5 bases). This CDR3 has 11 amino acids. The ends were cut back, 6 bases at V and 8 bases at J, with 10 bases in the middle. Germline loops: CDR1 MGHDK, CDR2 SYGVNS. The chain's CDR3 is CASRMTAGYTF. CDR3 bases: TGTGCCAGCAGAATGACAGCAGGCTACACCTTC.

This chain joins TRBV7-9 and TRBJ1-5, with 7 bases that match TRBD1. This CDR3 comprises 14 residues. The germline V gene encodes CDR1 SEHNR and CDR2 FQNEAQ (reference sequence). V was clipped by 3 bases and J by 3 bases; unmatched bases: 2. The CDR3 DNA reads TGTGCCAGCAGCTTCGGACAGGACAATCAGCCCCAGCATTTT. Protein: CASSFGQDNQPQHF.

The chain couples TRBV5-5 to TRBJ2-7, with 8 bases fitting TRBD1. Germline loops: CDR1 SGHKS, CDR2 YYEKEE (reference sequence). J lost 4 bases, V lost 4 bases, and 10 bases had no gene match. The CDR3 covers 15 residues. The CDR3, as DNA: TGTGCCAGCAGCCTCAGACAGGGGCGGATATACGAGCAGTACTTC. Amino acids: CASSLRQGRIYEQYF.

V is TRBV19 and J is TRBJ1-2; D uncertain. V was clipped by 2 bases and J by 6 bases, with 7 bases between them. The V gene's germline CDR1 is LNHDA and CDR2 SQIVND (reference sequence). This CDR3 is 12 amino acids long. This CDR3 reads CASSISRDGYTF. The CDR3 DNA reads TGTGCCAGTAGTATAAGCCGGGATGGCTACACCTTC.

The chain carries TRBV29-1 and TRBJ2-6, with TRBD1 matching over 12 bases. CDR1 and CDR2 from the germline V gene are SQVTM and ANQGSEA. The CDR3 is made up of 17 amino acids. V shed 6 bases, J shed 1 base, and the junction held 7 bases outside the gene matches. CDR3 residues: CSVRDRGRGSGANVLTF. The DNA for the CDR3 is TGCAGCGTCAGGGACAGGGGGCGCGGGTCTGGGGCCAACGTCCTGACTTTC. Looking up the rest from reference TRBV29-1 and TRBJ2-6 gives the full variable domain: SAVISQKPSRDICQRGTSLTIQCQVDSQVTMMFWYRQQPGQSLTLIATANQGSEATYESGFVIDKFPISRPNLTFSTLTVSNMSPEDSSIYLCSVRDRGRGSGANVLTFGAGSRLTVL.

The chain is built from TRBV27 and TRBJ2-1; 8 nucleotides line up with TRBD2. The germline V gene encodes CDR1 MNHEY and CDR2 SMNVEV (reference sequence). The CDR3 sequence is 15 residues long. J lost 7 bases, V lost 1 base, and 6 bases had no gene match. CDR3 sequence: CASSLYGRVRNEQFF. The CDR3 DNA reads as TGTGCCAGCAGTTTATACGGGAGGGTAAGGAATGAGCAGTTCTTC.

The chain links TRBV5-1 to TRBJ2-2; TRBD2 agrees at 11 bases. The CDR3 runs to 16 residues. With V trimmed by 4 bases and J by 5 bases, 7 bases remained unmatched. Looked up from germline, CDR1 is SGHRS and CDR2 is YFSETQ. CDR3 in DNA: TGCGCCAGCAGCCTTACTAGCGGGGGTGGTACCGGGGAGCTGTTTTTT. It codes for CASSLTSGGGTGELFF.

This chain joins TRBV18 and TRBJ1-1; TRBD1 matches 7 bases. The V and J ends lost 5 bases and 10 bases, in that order; junction bases with no gene match: 10. This CDR3 spans 13 amino acids. Germline CDR1 and CDR2: KGHSH and LQKENI. CDR3 DNA: TGTGCCAGCTCAGACTCAGGGGGAAGAGGAGCTTTCTTT. Residues: CASSDSGGRGAFF.

The chain employs TRBV9 and TRBJ1-4; 9 nucleotides line up with TRBD1. From germline, CDR1 is SGDLS and CDR2 YYNGEE. J lost 2 bases, V lost 4 bases, and 3 bases had no gene match. The CDR3 extends over 15 amino acids. Written as DNA, the CDR3 is TGTGCCAGCAGCTTCACAGGGGGCACTAATGAAAAACTGTTTTTT. Protein: CASSFTGGTNEKLFF. Full variable domain (missing parts from reference TRBV9 and TRBJ1-4): DSGVTQTPKHLITATGQRVTLRCSPRSGDLSVYWYQQSLDQGLQFLIQYYNGEERAKGNILERFSAQQFPDLHSELNLSSLELGDSALYFCASSFTGGTNEKLFFGSGTQLSVL.

There are a few counts of this clone. This chain links TRBV5-6 with TRBJ1-6, with 7 bases matching TRBD1. The CDR3 totals 14 residues. CDR1 is SGHDT, CDR2 YYEEEE, per germline. V shed 4 bases and J 8 bases; nucleotides not matched to a gene: 6. Here the CDR3 reads CASSPGQPYSPLHF. CDR3 coding DNA: TGTGCCAGCAGCCCGGGACAGCCATATTCACCCCTCCACTTT.